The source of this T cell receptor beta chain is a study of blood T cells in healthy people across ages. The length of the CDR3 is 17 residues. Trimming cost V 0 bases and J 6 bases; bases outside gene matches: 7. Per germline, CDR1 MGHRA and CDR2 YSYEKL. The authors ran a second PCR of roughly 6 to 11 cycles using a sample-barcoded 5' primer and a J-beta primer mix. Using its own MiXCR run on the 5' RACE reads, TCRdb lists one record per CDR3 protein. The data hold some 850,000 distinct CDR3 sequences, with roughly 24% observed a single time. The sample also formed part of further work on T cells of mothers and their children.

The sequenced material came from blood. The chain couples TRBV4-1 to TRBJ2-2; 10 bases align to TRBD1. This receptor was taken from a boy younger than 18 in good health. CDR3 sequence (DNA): TGCGCCAGCAGCCAAGAAAGGGGACAGGGGTGGCCCGGGGAGCTGTTTTTT. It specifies CASSQERGQGWPGELFF.